This is a list of T cell receptor beta chains from one sample in a study of cytomegalovirus exposure and HLA in healthy donors. Data came from immunoSEQ multiplex PCR; TCRdb stores just in-frame clones and leaves some out. The sample carries 150,000 or so clones, roughly 86% recorded once. The sample taken for sequencing was PBMCs. The receptors come from a human donor in good health. CDR3s include the opening cysteine and the closing phenylalanine or tryptophan. Each record gives: V gene, clone size, J gene, D gene, CDR3 DNA, CDR3 protein. The D gene is left open where the match is weak. The size entry is marked missing in some rows and otherwise reads once, few, many or a size class.

TRBV5-1,NA,TRBJ1-1,TRBD1,TGCGCCAGCAGCCCACAGGGGGCGCGAACTGAAGCTTTCTTT,CASSPQGARTEAFF
TRBV4-1,NA,TRBJ1-4,TRBD1,TGCGCCAGCAGCCAAAGACAGGGCATCAGTGAAAAACTGTTTTTT,CASSQRQGISEKLFF
TRBV2,few,TRBJ2-7,NA,TGTGCCAGCAGTGTATATGAGCAGTACTTC,CASSVYEQYF
TRBV7-3,NA,TRBJ2-2,TRBD2,TGTGCCAGCAGCGTGCAGCTAGCGGCGAACACCGGGGAGCTGTTTTTT,CASSVQLAANTGELFF
TRBV28,NA,TRBJ1-2,NA,TGTGCCAGCAGTCCGGGAAGGGACTATGGCTACACCTTC,CASSPGRDYGYTF
TRBV29-1,few,TRBJ1-5,NA,TGCAGCGTTGAAGATCAAGAGGGTCAGCCCCAGCATTTT,CSVEDQEGQPQHF
TRBV27,NA,TRBJ1-3,NA,TGTGCCAGCAGCAAACAGGGCAAGAGCTCTGGAAACACCATATATTTT,CASSKQGKSSGNTIYF
TRBV28,NA,TRBJ2-7,NA,TGTGCCAGCAGTTTACTACTACCCAATGGGGGCACCTACGAGCAGTACTTC,CASSLLLPNGGTYEQYF
TRBV28,NA,TRBJ1-1,TRBD1,TGTGCCAGCAGGCACAGGGGGCTCATCACTGAAGCTTTCTTT,CASRHRGLITEAFF
TRBV7-9,NA,TRBJ1-3,NA,TGTGCCAGCAGCCCCCCCGGACAGCGGGGAAACACCATATATTTT,CASSPPGQRGNTIYF
TRBV9,few,TRBJ1-2,NA,TGTGCCAGCAGCGTAGGCCAGGGTCGCTACACCTTC,CASSVGQGRYTF
TRBV28,once,TRBJ1-5,NA,TGTGCCAGCAGTTTGGCTCTGTCCGATCAGCCCCAGCATTTT,CASSLALSDQPQHF
TRBV28,NA,TRBJ1-1,TRBD1,TGTGCCAGCAGTGCCAGGGGGCGTCTTGGCACGGCTTTCTTT,CASSARGRLGTAFF
TRBV29-1,few,TRBJ1-6,NA,TGCAGCGTTGAGGCCAGCGGGGGGGCCCTCCACTTT,CSVEASGGALHF
TRBV6-6,NA,TRBJ2-7,NA,TGTGCCAGCAGTTACAAACAGACCGTCGAGCAGTACTTC,CASSYKQTVEQYF
TRBV2,NA,TRBJ1-4,NA,TGTGCCAGCAGTGAGCCAGGGTACAATAATGAAAAACTGTTTTTT,CASSEPGYNNEKLFF
TRBV5-1,NA,TRBJ1-3,NA,TGCGCCAGCAGAACCTCCCGGGACACAGTGTCCATATATTTT,CASRTSRDTVSIYF
TRBV19,NA,TRBJ2-3,TRBD1,TGTGCCAGTTCTTACCGGGACAGGGCCTCCTCTTTT,CASSYRDRASSF
TRBV10-1,NA,TRBJ2-2,TRBD2,TGCGCCAGCAGGGTAGCGGGGAACACCGGGGAGCTGTTTTTT,CASRVAGNTGELFF
TRBV7-9,NA,TRBJ2-3,TRBD1,TGTGCCAGCAGCTTTCCGGGACAGGACGGCACAGATACGCAGTATTTT,CASSFPGQDGTDTQYF
TRBV7-3,NA,TRBJ1-2,NA,TGTGCCAGCAGCTCCGACCCCCTAGGGGGATCTGATGGCTACACCTTC,CASSSDPLGGSDGYTF
TRBV25-1,NA,TRBJ2-1,NA,TGTGCCAGCAGTGAACCAAGGCGGGGCTCTGGAAATGAGCAGTTCTTC,CASSEPRRGSGNEQFF
TRBV15,once,TRBJ2-6,NA,TGTGCCACCAGCAGCCAGGGTGGTGGGGCCAACGTCCTGACTTTC,CATSSQGGGANVLTF
TRBV5-4,once,TRBJ1-1,TRBD1,TGTGCCAGCAGCTTGGATCCCTCGGGACAGGGTTCCACTGAAGCTTTCTTT,CASSLDPSGQGSTEAFF
TRBV30,NA,TRBJ2-7,TRBD1,TGTGCCTGGAGTGTAGGACAGGGGTGGGGCGAGCAGTACTTC,CAWSVGQGWGEQYF
TRBV19,NA,TRBJ2-3,NA,TGTGCCAGTAGTTTTTCGGATACGCAGTATTTT,CASSFSDTQYF
TRBV2,once,TRBJ2-1,NA,TGTGCCAGCAGTCTTGAGTACAATGAGCAGTTCTTC,CASSLEYNEQFF
TRBV30,NA,TRBJ2-3,NA,TGTGCCTGGAGTGCACTAGGGGATACGCAGTATTTT,CAWSALGDTQYF
TRBV25-1,NA,TRBJ2-3,TRBD2,TGTGCCACCTCGACTAGCGGGGGGGTCACAGATACGCAGTATTTT,CATSTSGGVTDTQYF
TRBV6-5,NA,TRBJ1-3,TRBD1,TGTGCCAGCAGTTACGCGACAGGGGGCGGAAACACCATATATTTT,CASSYATGGGNTIYF
TRBV6-6,NA,TRBJ1-2,NA,TGTGCCAGCAGTTACTCGGGCGCCGACTATGGCTACACCTTC,CASSYSGADYGYTF
TRBV5-6,NA,TRBJ2-7,NA,TGTGCCAGCAGCTTGGACAGCAGCTCCTACGAGCAGTACTTC,CASSLDSSSYEQYF
TRBV6-5,NA,TRBJ1-1,NA,TGTGCCAGCAGTTACGGGGGGGCTGAAGCTTTCTTT,CASSYGGAEAFF
TRBV9,NA,TRBJ2-5,NA,TGTGCCAGCAGCGTAGGGGGTGGGGGCGGAGGAGAGACCCAGTACTTC,CASSVGGGGGGETQYF
TRBV27,few,TRBJ2-7,TRBD2,TGTGCCACCCGGGGAGCGGGGGTCTACGAGCAGTACTTC,CATRGAGVYEQYF
TRBV2,NA,TRBJ1-2,NA,TGTGCCAGCAGCTCCGGAGCTAACTATGGCTACACCTTC,CASSSGANYGYTF
TRBV14,NA,TRBJ2-1,TRBD2,TGTGCCAGCGGGGGACTATCCTACAATGAGCAGTTCTTC,CASGGLSYNEQFF
TRBV20-1,NA,TRBJ2-1,NA,TGCAGTGCTGGGAGGAATGAGCAGTTCTTC,CSAGRNEQFF
TRBV4-3,NA,TRBJ1-2,NA,TGCGCCAGCAGCCCCCCCCCGGTGGTGCGCTATGGCTACACCTTC,CASSPPPVVRYGYTF
TRBV7-9,NA,TRBJ1-1,NA,TGTGCCAGCAGCTTAACCACAAACACTGAAGCTTTCTTT,CASSLTTNTEAFF
TRBV7-3,NA,TRBJ2-3,NA,TGTGCCAGCAGCTTAGACAGGATCCACACAGATACGCAGTATTTT,CASSLDRIHTDTQYF
TRBV10-3,NA,TRBJ1-5,TRBD1,TGTGCCATCAGTGGACAGGGAGGAGATCAGCCCCAGCATTTT,CAISGQGGDQPQHF
TRBV29-1,NA,TRBJ2-6,TRBD1,TGCAGCGTTTTGACAGGGGTCTTTTATGGGGCCAACGTCCTGACTTTC,CSVLTGVFYGANVLTF
TRBV28,NA,TRBJ1-5,NA,TGTGCCAGCAGTTTAGGACGGCGGGAGCCCCAGCATTTT,CASSLGRREPQHF
TRBV18,once,TRBJ2-3,TRBD1,TGTGCCAGCTCACTCGTCCCCGGGACAGGGGTCACAGATACGCAGTATTTT,CASSLVPGTGVTDTQYF
TRBV7-3,NA,TRBJ2-1,NA,TGTGCCAGCAGCCCGACTAGAGATCACGATGAGCAGTTCTTC,CASSPTRDHDEQFF